These 26 T cell receptor beta chains came from one sample sequenced in a study of human CD8 memory T cell subsets. UMI-labeled 5' RACE was used, and it produced the TCR beta libraries. TCRdb re-called the 5' RACE reads; one entry per CDR3 protein, DNA not given. This table lists about 10,000 distinct CDR3 sequences. The material sequenced was CD8+ T cells from PBMCs. These receptors came from a human donor in good health.

Judged by frequency, this clonotype is medium-sized. The V gene is TRBV7-9, the J gene TRBJ1-2; as DNA is missing, the TRBD1 call by TCRdb cannot be tested. In germline, CDR1 is SEHNR, CDR2 FQNEAQ (reference sequence). The CDR3 contains 15 residues. CDR3 sequence reads: CASSPGQPRDYGYTF.

The chain carries TRBV27 and TRBJ2-3; TCRdb selects TRBD1, and the lack of DNA leaves this call unchecked. The V gene's germline CDR1 is MNHEY and CDR2 SMNVEV (reference sequence). The CDR3 consists of 16 residues. CDR3 protein: CASSLNLGQASDTQYF.

The chain joins TRBV20-1 to TRBJ1-2; TCRdb calls TRBD1, which cannot be checked without DNA. Germline values: CDR1 DFQATT, CDR2 SNEGSKA (reference sequence). This CDR3 comprises 15 residues. The CDR3 loop is CSARRGDRVKYGYTF.

This CDR3 reads CASTSGLFTEAFF. The rearrangement joins TRBV10-2 to TRBJ1-1; TCRdb lists TRBD1, though no DNA is available to test this call. This CDR3 spans 13 amino acids. CDR1 and CDR2 (germline): WSHSY, SAAADI.

The V and J genes are TRBV5-1 and TRBJ2-1; the TRBD2 assignment by TCRdb is unverifiable without DNA. The CDR3 length is 15 residues. Germline assignment: CDR1 SGHRS and CDR2 YFSETQ. The CDR3 sequence is CASSNWDYAYNEQFF.

V gene TRBV9 combines with J gene TRBJ2-3. Germline loops: CDR1 SGDLS, CDR2 YYNGEE. The CDR3 is 15 residues long. This chain's CDR3 is CASSFWTSDTDTQYF.

This chain joins TRBV7-9 and TRBJ2-1; the TCRdb D gene call, TRBD1, has no DNA to confirm it. The CDR3 totals 15 residues. CDR1 is SEHNR, CDR2 FQNEAQ, per germline (reference sequence). The CDR3 loop reads CASSTRDRGQDEQFF.

The chain links TRBV30 to TRBJ1-1. Germline CDR1 reads GTSNPN; CDR2 reads SVGIG (reference sequence). CDR3 length equals 13 residues. Here the CDR3 reads CAWTVTQNTEAFF.

The V call is TRBV19, the J call TRBJ1-5; lacking DNA, the TRBD1 call made by TCRdb goes unchecked. From germline, CDR1 is LNHDA and CDR2 SQIVND (reference sequence). CDR3 length equals 14 residues. The CDR3 loop is CASSMRGPGQPQHF.

The V call is TRBV6-2 or TRBV6-3, the J call TRBJ2-2; TCRdb's D call, TRBD2, is unchecked because there is no DNA. This CDR3 spans 19 amino acids. Per germline, CDR1 MNHEY and CDR2 SVGEGT. CDR3: CASSYLRDSGVPGTGELFF.

The chain employs TRBV7-6 and TRBJ2-7; TCRdb selects TRBD1, and the lack of DNA leaves this call unchecked. This CDR3 contains 17 residues. CDR1 is SGHVS, CDR2 FNYEAQ, per germline. The CDR3 here is CASSSTPPDRGFYEQYF.

The rearrangement uses TRBV25-1 and TRBJ1-1; TCRdb selects TRBD1, and the lack of DNA leaves this call unchecked. The CDR3 loop spans 15 amino acids. Germline CDR1 reads MGHDK; CDR2 reads SYGVNS. The CDR3 spells CASSESQWGVTEAFF.

The rearrangement joins TRBV27 to TRBJ2-2; the TCRdb D gene call, TRBD2, has no DNA to confirm it. The CDR3 contains 18 residues. CDR1 and CDR2 from the germline V gene are MNHEY and SMNVEV (reference sequence). The CDR3 reads CASSPQLAGGSNTGELFF.

The rearrangement links TRBV29-1 to TRBJ2-3; TCRdb reports TRBD2, a call that lacks DNA to check it against. CDR1 is SQVTM and CDR2 is ANQGSEA in the germline V gene. This CDR3 region has 16 residues. CDR3 amino acids: CSVASTSGGVTDTQYF.

By frequency, this clonotype registers hyperexpanded. V is TRBV11-2 and J is TRBJ1-1; TCRdb designates TRBD1, a call that cannot be tested without DNA. Per germline, CDR1 SGHAT and CDR2 FQNNGV. CDR3 length: 13 residues. This CDR3 is CASSPDRGTEAFF.

This chain links TRBV27 with TRBJ2-2. This CDR3 spans 12 amino acids. Germline V gives CDR1 MNHEY, CDR2 SMNVEV (reference sequence). The CDR3: CASSPNTGELFF.

The V gene is TRBV25-1, the J gene TRBJ2-2. The CDR3 length is 13 residues. Germline CDR1 reads MGHDK; CDR2 reads SYGVNS. CDR3 in amino acids: CASSDSYTGELFF.

The chain combines TRBV4-2 with TRBJ2-2; TCRdb outputs TRBD1, but without DNA this stays unchecked. Germline V gene data show CDR1 as LGHNA and CDR2 as YNFKEQ. This CDR3 has 21 amino acids. The CDR3 region is CASSLKATPGQGRPGTGELFF.

This CDR3 reads CASSPGGGQPQHF. The rearrangement uses TRBV13 and TRBJ1-5; TCRdb returns TRBD1, unconfirmable since there is no DNA. CDR3 length equals 13 residues. The germline V gene encodes CDR1 PRHDT and CDR2 FYEKMQ (reference sequence).

Considering frequency, this clonotype is medium-sized (0.01 to 0.1%). The V gene is TRBV7-9, the J gene TRBJ1-6; TCRdb's D gene call, TRBD1, goes unchecked for lack of DNA. The germline gives CDR1 SEHNR, CDR2 FQNEAQ (reference sequence). The CDR3 spans 14 residues. The CDR3 region is CASSSGTGDSPLHF.

V is TRBV7-9 and J is TRBJ2-5. This CDR3 contains 12 residues. Germline V gene lookup returns CDR1 SEHNR and CDR2 FQNEAQ (reference sequence). The CDR3 loop is CASSLQPETQYF.

V gene TRBV4-1 combines with J gene TRBJ1-2. CDR1 is MGHRA and CDR2 is YSYEKL in the germline V gene. This CDR3 comprises 15 residues. CDR3 residues: CASSQERAGNYGYTF.

The J gene is TRBJ2-5, the V gene TRBV20-1. Looked up from germline, CDR1 is DFQATT and CDR2 is SNEGSKA (reference sequence). The CDR3 has 14 residues. The CDR3 sequence: CSARDLEGLKTQYF.

The chain joins TRBV4-2 to TRBJ2-3; the D gene TCRdb calls, TRBD1, cannot be checked with no DNA. There are 16 residues in the CDR3. Germline CDR1 and CDR2: LGHNA and YNFKEQ. The CDR3 loop is CASSQDPAGAEDTQYF.

The chain has TRBV29-1 and TRBJ2-2. Germline values: CDR1 SQVTM, CDR2 ANQGSEA. CDR3 length: 12 residues. The CDR3 here is CSVVVGSGELFF.

The genes are TRBV19 and TRBJ1-4. The CDR3 sequence is 16 residues long. In germline, CDR1 is LNHDA, CDR2 SQIVND (reference sequence). The CDR3 is CASSIEDGATNEKLFF.